This TCR beta chain is from a study of response to subunit inactivated influenza vaccine. Study results and limitations: Few additional T cells are recruited per seasonal influenza vaccination, authors suggested.

MiXCR was run by TCRdb on the RT-PCR reads, yielding one entry per CDR3 protein. This sample has approximately 520,000 distinct CDR3 sequences, with approximately 16% found just once. This clonotype was picked up a small number of times. No antigen is known for it. Trimming shortened V by 6 bases and J by 4 bases, and 22 bases separated the two germline ends. The CDR3 totals 16 residues. CDR1 is MNHEY and CDR2 is SMNVEV in the germline V gene (reference sequence). The source material was CD4+ T cells sorted from PBMCs, sampled about 23 months after vaccination. The rearrangement links TRBV27 to TRBJ2-7; no clear D gene. The clonotype originates from a man aged 50-75 years who received an inactivated influenza vaccine. The CDR3 is CASSLKASPPVYEQYF. The DNA of the CDR3 is TGTGCCAGCAGCCTTAAAGCCTCCCCTCCCGTTTACGAGCAGTACTTC.